Listed below are T cell receptor beta chains from one sample, sequenced in a study of blood T cell repertoires in COVID-19. Some clones are missing from TCRdb's copy, which holds only in-frame ones; the method was immunoSEQ multiplex PCR. This repertoire shows about 24,000 clones, about 83% found once; its top ten account for about a quarter. The material sequenced was peripheral blood. These receptor sequences come from a human donor with active COVID-19. The donor label of this sample is uncertain. Both conserved end residues are trimmed from each CDR3. A D gene is named only where the DNA matches it firmly.

d_call j_call v_call cdr3_aa
TRBD1 TRBJ1-6 TRBV5-1 ASSLGGQGNSPLH
TRBD1 TRBJ1-4 TRBV19 ASSPSDRHLEKLF
- TRBJ2-7 TRBV3-1/TRBV3-2 ASSQGPPGYPEQY
- TRBJ1-5 TRBV21-1 ASSKADRYSNQPQH
TRBD1 TRBJ1-2 TRBV5-1 ASSSNIWGQGAGGYT
TRBD2 TRBJ2-2 TRBV9 ASSLTSGVRPGELF
- TRBJ2-7 TRBV2 ASSDHGGSYEQY
TRBD2 TRBJ2-7 TRBV2 ASSVLAGGQDEQY
- TRBJ1-1 TRBV29-1 SLRRGTEAF
TRBD2 TRBJ2-2 TRBV7-8 ASSLGGSGGATGELF
TRBD2 TRBJ2-3 TRBV11-3 ASSSYLAGATDTQY
- TRBJ1-1 TRBV9 ASSVGQHTEAF
- TRBJ2-3 TRBV6-5 ASRSGSTDTQY
TRBD1 TRBJ1-4 TRBV4-3 ASSQDFWGGTGDEKLF
TRBD1 TRBJ2-7 TRBV6-2/TRBV6-3 ASSYSGQGTFEQY
- TRBJ1-1 TRBV2 AGRGLNAEAF
TRBD2 TRBJ2-1 TRBV5-1 ASSLAASGASYNEQF
TRBD1 TRBJ1-5 TRBV10-3 AISEAGQGAQPQH
TRBD2 TRBJ2-5 TRBV5-4 ASSEMSGGQETQY
- TRBJ2-3 TRBV5-3 ARSFRSRRDTQY
TRBD2 TRBJ2-5 TRBV15 ATSAPGGTETQY
TRBD2 TRBJ2-2 TRBV7-3 ASSLPGLVAGELF
TRBD1 TRBJ2-7 TRBV29-1 SVHPGQGPYEQY
TRBD2 TRBJ2-3 TRBV4-2 ASSQGLAGGPDTQY
TRBD1 TRBJ2-7 TRBV5-1 ASSSGQATAYEQY
- TRBJ1-2 TRBV6-5 ASSYSFVTGSYGYT
- TRBJ2-2 TRBV19 ASSILRGTGELF
- TRBJ2-7 TRBV10-1 ASSLETLSYEQY
TRBD2 TRBJ2-7 TRBV4-2 ASSRGLAGSYEQY
TRBD2 TRBJ2-7 TRBV27 ASSLGPGGPDPYEQY
- TRBJ1-2 TRBV6-1 ASSESPGTVYGYT